One sample yielded the 28 T cell receptor beta chains listed below, sequenced in a study of cytomegalovirus exposure and HLA in healthy donors. The PCR employed 60 Vbeta primers together with 13 Jbeta primers. Here immunoSEQ multiplex PCR was the method, and the copy in TCRdb shows in-frame clones only, minus some. The repertoire holds about 200,000 clones, just over 75% seen once, with 1.5% to 2% in the top ten. Sequencing was done on a sample of PBMCs. The receptor set was obtained from a young man in good health and CMV-seronegative.

The CDR3 here is CASSGGQGAIWEQYF. CDR3 coding DNA: TGTGCCAGCAGCGGTGGGCAGGGGGCGATCTGGGAGCAGTACTTC. J is TRBJ2-7 and V is TRBV5-4, with 8 nucleotides matching TRBD1. CDR1 and CDR2 (germline): SGHNT, YYREEE (reference sequence). V was pared by 4 bases and J by 7 bases, with 13 bases of the junction left unmatched. CDR3 length equals 15 residues.

The chain employs TRBV11-1 and TRBJ2-3; a weak D match, TRBD2 (6 bases). V was clipped by 5 bases and J by 5 bases, with 14 bases between them. Germline assignment: CDR1 SGHAT and CDR2 FQDESV (reference sequence). The CDR3 contains 14 residues. The CDR3 DNA is TGTGCCAGCAGCCCCTTCGGGAGCGGAGATACGCAGTATTTT. Amino acid sequence: CASSPFGSGDTQYF.

J is TRBJ2-6 and V is TRBV28; the D is unclear. Trimming took 2 bases from V and 2 from J, leaving 13 bases between them. The CDR3 consists of 17 residues. Germline CDR1 and CDR2: MDHEN and SYDVKM. CDR3 loop: CASSLSLGETGANVLTF. CDR3 DNA: TGTGCCAGCAGTTTAAGCCTCGGTGAGACTGGGGCCAACGTCCTGACTTTC.

This clone has more than one count but fewer than ten. V gene TRBV9 combines with J gene TRBJ2-3, with a possible D match to TRBD1 (5 bases). The CDR3 runs to 15 residues. Germline V gene lookup returns CDR1 SGDLS and CDR2 YYNGEE. V lost 0 bases to trimming and J lost 6 bases, with 14 bases between them. In DNA, the CDR3 is TGTGCCAGCAGCGTAGAGGGGTTCAGGTCTGATACGCAGTATTTT. It codes for CASSVEGFRSDTQYF.

The V gene is TRBV25-1, the J gene TRBJ2-7, with TRBD2 matching over 8 bases. The CDR3 has 12 amino acids. Germline values: CDR1 MGHDK, CDR2 SYGVNS. Trimming took 5 bases from V and 3 from J; bases not matched to a gene: 0. CDR3 nucleotide sequence: TGTGCCAGCAGTCTAGCGGGCTACGAGCAGTACTTC. Amino acid sequence: CASSLAGYEQYF.

This clone came up a few times. The chain joins TRBV11-2 to TRBJ2-3; TRBD2 is a possible D gene (6 bases). This CDR3 is 14 amino acids long. Trimming removed 1 base from V and 3 bases from J, with 8 bases in between. CDR1 and CDR2 (germline): SGHAT, FQNNGV. CDR3 bases: TGTGCCAGCAGCTTAGGGGACTCGACAGATACGCAGTATTTT. Encoded protein: CASSLGDSTDTQYF.

This chain uses TRBV7-6 with TRBJ2-7, with TRBD1 identical over 10 bases. The length of the CDR3 is 16 residues. Germline V gene sequence: CDR1 SGHVS, CDR2 FNYEAQ. Trimming took 0 bases from V and 0 from J; bases not matched to a gene: 2. Here the CDR3 DNA reads TGTGCCAGCAGCTTAGCGAGGACAGGGGGCTCCTACGAGCAGTACTTC. This sequence encodes CASSLARTGGSYEQYF.

The chain combines TRBV7-9 with TRBJ2-2; perhaps TRBD1 as D (6 bases). The CDR3 runs to 13 residues. In germline, CDR1 is SEHNR, CDR2 FQNEAQ (reference sequence). The V end lost 8 bases, the J end lost 6 bases, and 13 bases lay between the germline ends. The CDR3 nucleotides read TGTGCCAGCGGAACAGGGTCTCCCGGGGAGCTGTTTTTT. Amino acids: CASGTGSPGELFF.

The chain links TRBV16 to TRBJ2-7; weak D call: TRBD1 (5 bases). Germline CDR1 is KGHSY and CDR2 is FQNENV. This CDR3 spans 14 amino acids. Between the trimmed V and J ends, which lost 4 bases and 1 base, there was a span of 11 bases. The CDR3 coding sequence is TGTGCCAGCAGCCTGACAGCTCAATCCTACGAGCAGTACTTC. It specifies CASSLTAQSYEQYF.

The chain combines TRBV5-1 with TRBJ1-3; D is unresolved. CDR1 and CDR2 from the germline V gene are SGHRS and YFSETQ. There are 14 residues in the CDR3. The ends were cut back, 0 bases at V and 4 bases at J, with 8 bases in the middle. CDR3 nucleotides: TGCGCCAGCAGCTTGGCGGGGTTAGGAAACACCATATATTTT. Amino acid sequence: CASSLAGLGNTIYF.

The rearrangement uses TRBV2 and TRBJ2-5; D not certain. Germline V gene data show CDR1 as SNHLY and CDR2 as FYNNEI. This CDR3 contains 11 residues. The V end was cut by 3 bases, the J end by 5 bases, with 4 bases between. CDR3 DNA sequence: TGTGCCAGCAGTGACGGGGAGACCCAGTACTTC. Its translation is CASSDGETQYF.

The sample holds a few counts of this clone. The V call is TRBV14, the J call TRBJ2-7, with 14 bases matching TRBD2. Losses at the gene ends were 2 bases for V and 0 bases for J; bases not matched to a gene: 9. Per germline, CDR1 SGHDN and CDR2 FVKESK. The CDR3 is made up of 19 amino acids. DNA for the CDR3: TGTGCCAGCAGCCAATATGTCCTGGGACTAGCGGGAGTCTCCTACGAGCAGTACTTC. Protein: CASSQYVLGLAGVSYEQYF.

In nucleotides, the CDR3 is TGTGCCAGCAGCCTGGCAGGACGGGCGGGGAACACTGAAGCTTTCTTT. Translated, it gives CASSLAGRAGNTEAFF. This sequence joins TRBV5-4 and TRBJ1-1; D is unresolved. This CDR3 region has 16 residues. Trimming took off 4 bases at V and 1 base at J, with 17 bases between the two ends. Germline-derived CDR1 and CDR2 are SGHNT and YYREEE (reference sequence).

V is TRBV28 and J is TRBJ2-7; the match to TRBD2 covers 12 bases. This CDR3 is built from 15 residues. Germline loops: CDR1 MDHEN, CDR2 SYDVKM. J gave up 3 bases and V 4 bases, and 4 bases lay outside the gene matches. CDR3 DNA sequence: TGTGCCAGCAGTTCTCCGACTAGCGGGAGCTACGAGCAGTACTTC. This codes for CASSSPTSGSYEQYF.

The rearrangement joins TRBV6-5 to TRBJ2-1, with D uncertain. Trimming stripped 6 bases from V and 5 bases from J, with 5 bases between. CDR1 is MNHEY and CDR2 is SVGAGI in the germline V gene. This CDR3 is built from 11 residues. In nucleotides, the CDR3 is TGTGCCAGCAGCCAAAACAATGAGCAGTTCTTC. This translates into CASSQNNEQFF.

The J gene is TRBJ2-2, the V gene TRBV7-9; D unclear. The V gene lost 1 base and the J gene lost 5 bases, with 8 bases spanning the gap. The CDR3 runs 14 residues. The germline gives CDR1 SEHNR, CDR2 FQNEAQ (reference sequence). Written as DNA, the CDR3 is TGTGCCAGCAGCTTAGAACTTACTACCGGGGAGCTGTTTTTT. The encoded protein is CASSLELTTGELFF. The whole variable domain, remainder taken from reference TRBV7-9 and TRBJ2-2, is DTGVSQNPRHKITKRGQNVTFRCDPISEHNRLYWYRQTLGQGPEFLTYFQNEAQLEKSRLLSDRFSAERPKGSFSTLEIQRTEQGDSAMYLCASSLELTTGELFFGEGSRLTVL.

This clone has just a few counts. The chain links TRBV6-5 to TRBJ2-2, with D possibly matching TRBD2 (6 bases). CDR1 is MNHEY, CDR2 SVGAGI, per germline. The CDR3 covers 14 residues. Trimming left V 6 bases short and J 3 bases short, with 11 bases between. The CDR3 DNA is TGTGCCAGCAGGCCAGGGACTCACACCGGGGAGCTGTTTTTT. This gives the protein CASRPGTHTGELFF.

With regard to this clone: Other DNA sequences from this sample encode an identical CDR3 as well. J is TRBJ2-3 and V is TRBV29-1; 7 bases agree with TRBD1. Germline trimming cut 5 bases from V and 2 bases from J; bases unmatched to any gene: 4. This CDR3 is 13 amino acids long. Germline values: CDR1 SQVTM, CDR2 ANQGSEA. CDR3 in DNA: TGCAGCGTTAGACAGGGCTCCACAGATACGCAGTATTTT. It encodes CSVRQGSTDTQYF.

The sample holds one count of this clone. DNA of the CDR3: TGCAGTGCCGTTTTGTTTCATTTT. Its protein is CSAVLFHF. The chain combines TRBV20-1 with TRBJ1-5; no firm D call. Germline CDR1 DFQATT, CDR2 SNEGSKA (reference sequence). With 6 bases removed from V and 16 bases from J, the gap between germline ends came to 10 bases. CDR3 length: 8 amino acids.

This chain uses TRBV27 with TRBJ1-1; D gene ambiguous. The V gene's germline CDR1 is MNHEY and CDR2 SMNVEV (reference sequence). The CDR3 is made up of 14 amino acids. Trimming pared 2 bases from V and 3 bases from J, leaving 10 bases between. CDR3 nucleotides: TGTGCCAGCAGTTTAGGGCAGGTTTACACTGAAGCTTTCTTT. This codes for CASSLGQVYTEAFF.

The chain couples TRBV18 to TRBJ1-4; D uncertain. The CDR3 runs to 12 residues. Germline V gene data show CDR1 as KGHSH and CDR2 as LQKENI. The V and J ends lost 3 bases and 8 bases respectively, with 7 bases between them. CDR3 loop: CASSPLGEKLFF. DNA of the CDR3: TGTGCCAGCTCACCTTTGGGCGAAAAACTGTTTTTT.

The gene calls are TRBV6-1 and TRBJ1-2; D might be TRBD1 (5 bases). V dropped 2 bases and J dropped 6 bases, with 16 bases sitting between them. Per the germline V gene, CDR1 is MNHNS and CDR2 is SASEGT. The CDR3 covers 15 residues. The CDR3 sequence: CASSERVWGGDGYTF. The CDR3 DNA is TGTGCCAGCAGTGAACGGGTCTGGGGGGGAGATGGCTACACCTTC.

This rearrangement joins TRBV18 to TRBJ1-3; TRBD1 matches 8 bases. This CDR3 comprises 17 residues. Germline-derived CDR1 and CDR2 are KGHSH and LQKENI. Trimming removed 5 bases from V and 1 base from J; junction bases left unmatched: 10. CDR3 in amino acids: CASSSNRDRLSGNTIYF. The CDR3 coding sequence is TGTGCCAGCTCATCCAATCGGGACAGGCTTTCTGGAAACACCATATATTTT. Full variable domain (rest looked up from reference TRBV18 and TRBJ1-3): NAGVMQNPRHLVRRRGQEARLRCSPMKGHSHVYWYRQLPEEGLKFMVYLQKENIIDESGMPKERFSAEFPKEGPSILRIQQVVRGDSAAYFCASSSNRDRLSGNTIYFGEGSWLTVV.

The chain combines TRBV13 with TRBJ1-4; TRBD1 might be the D (5 bases). Germline CDR1 reads PRHDT; CDR2 reads FYEKMQ (reference sequence). Trimming shortened V by 0 bases and J by 8 bases, and 16 bases separated the two germline ends. The CDR3 loop spans 16 amino acids. The CDR3 protein is CASSLGASGLKEKLFF. CDR3 bases: TGTGCCAGCAGCTTAGGGGCGTCAGGGCTAAAGGAAAAACTGTTTTTT.

J is TRBJ2-2 and V is TRBV27, with TRBD2 matching over 8 bases. With 8 bases clipped from V and 3 bases from J, the junction kept 5 bases outside the gene matches. This CDR3 has 14 residues. CDR1 MNHEY and CDR2 SMNVEV come from the germline V gene (reference sequence). DNA of the CDR3: TGTGCCAGCCGGCGGGGGGTTGACACCGGGGAGCTGTTTTTT. It translates to CASRRGVDTGELFF.

This clone was counted a few times. The V gene is TRBV7-9, the J gene TRBJ1-5; possible D gene TRBD1, 6 bases. The CDR3 totals 17 residues. Trimming took off 2 bases at V and 4 bases at J, with 18 bases between the two ends. Germline assignment: CDR1 SEHNR and CDR2 FQNEAQ (reference sequence). CDR3 region: CASSLRDLQGINQPQHF. CDR3 nucleotide sequence: TGTGCCAGCAGCTTAAGGGATCTACAGGGAATTAATCAGCCCCAGCATTTT.

V gene TRBV27 combines with J gene TRBJ1-5, with D unresolved. This CDR3 is 14 amino acids long. The V gene lost 0 bases and the J gene lost 6 bases, with 9 bases spanning the gap. Germline V gene lookup returns CDR1 MNHEY and CDR2 SMNVEV (reference sequence). The chain's CDR3 is CASSLSEDSQPQHF. Written as DNA, the CDR3 is TGTGCCAGCAGTTTATCGGAGGACTCTCAGCCCCAGCATTTT.

This chain joins TRBV14 and TRBJ2-7, with 8 bases identical to TRBD1. Germline loops: CDR1 SGHDN, CDR2 FVKESK. V was pared by 0 bases and J by 1 base, with 8 bases of the junction left unmatched. CDR3 length equals 17 residues. The CDR3 region is CASSQDPGQGGSYEQYF. CDR3 DNA sequence: TGTGCCAGCAGCCAAGATCCTGGACAGGGTGGTTCCTACGAGCAGTACTTC.